This passage covers 6 T cell receptor beta chains from one sample sequenced in a study of tissue T cells after allogeneic stem cell transplantation. This table comes from immunoSEQ multiplex PCR, and its TCRdb copy is limited to in-frame clones, with some not included. Of 26,000 or so clones in the sample, about 89% were seen once. The material sequenced was blood, taken before transplantation. The receptor source for this set is an older male donor who later had graft-versus-host disease after an allogeneic stem cell transplant.

The rearrangement joins TRBV5-1 to TRBJ2-1; D is perhaps TRBD1 or TRBD2 (5 bases each). Germline V gene sequence: CDR1 SGHRS, CDR2 YFSETQ. The CDR3 has 18 amino acids. Trimming removed 4 bases at V and 0 bases at J, with 20 bases between. DNA of the CDR3: TGCGCCAGCAGCCCTGGGGGAATGAGCGTTAGCTCCTACAATGAGCAGTTCTTC. Translated: CASSPGGMSVSSYNEQFF.

The chain employs TRBV21-1 and TRBJ2-7. TRBV21-1 is termed a pseudogene. This CDR3 region has 14 residues. Here the CDR3 reads CASSYDDVPYEQYF. The CDR3 bases are TGTGCCAGCAGCTACGATGACGTTCCCTACGAGCAGTACTTC.

This clone is a singleton in its sample. The J gene is TRBJ2-5, the V gene TRBV7-9; tentative D call: TRBD1 (6 bases). Trimming took 5 bases from V and 3 from J, leaving 7 bases between them. This CDR3 spans 12 amino acids. Per the germline V gene, CDR1 is SEHNR and CDR2 is FQNEAQ (reference sequence). As DNA, the CDR3 is TGTGCCAGCAGCCCAGGGGAAGAGACCCAGTACTTC. Its protein product is CASSPGEETQYF.

This rearrangement joins TRBV27 to TRBJ2-2, with 10 bases fitting TRBD1. The CDR3 length is 20 residues. Looked up from germline, CDR1 is MNHEY and CDR2 is SMNVEV (reference sequence). J lost 4 bases, V lost 7 bases, and 21 bases had no gene match. CDR3 nucleotide sequence: TGTGCCAGCACCCCCAAGCGTGGACGACAGGGGGCAGTTATCACCGGGGAGCTGTTTTTT. Translated: CASTPKRGRQGAVITGELFF.

The chain has TRBV5-8 and TRBJ1-5; 11 bases agree with TRBD1. Per the germline V gene, CDR1 is SGHTS and CDR2 is YDEGEE. This CDR3 is built from 17 residues. V dropped 4 bases and J dropped 1; count of bases not matched to a gene: 7. CDR3 in DNA: TGTGCCAGCAGCCCGAGGACAGGGGGCAGAAGCAATCAGCCCCAGCATTTT. This encodes CASSPRTGGRSNQPQHF.

This chain uses TRBV4-3 with TRBJ2-1; 8 bases agree with TRBD2. This CDR3 spans 18 amino acids. Germline loops: CDR1 LGHNA, CDR2 YSLEER. J was trimmed by 3 bases and V by 0 bases; bases with no gene match: 10. The CDR3 spells CASSQDPPTSGHYNEQFF. Written as DNA, the CDR3 is TGCGCCAGCAGCCAAGATCCTCCTACTAGCGGACACTACAATGAGCAGTTCTTC.